The count of the clone carrying this TCR beta chain is one. Assay used: immunoSEQ multiplex PCR; TCRdb lists only in-frame clones, some missing. Among a few hundred thousand clones listed, around 89% were seen once. Within 2 weeks before study entry, exposed participants met a COVID-19 case. The CDR3 length is 14 residues. J lost 13 bases, V lost 6 bases, and 11 bases had no gene match. Germline CDR1 is SGHRS and CDR2 is YFSETQ. The data originate from a study of blood T cell repertoires in COVID-19. Study-wide context: Nucleic acid was either cDNA or gDNA, and it came from T cells, B-cell-depleted T cells, or PBMCs.

What was sequenced was PBMCs or T cells enriched from blood (not recorded which). V usage is TRBV5-1 and J usage is TRBJ1-6; 9 bases match TRBD1. The clonotype was recovered from a young man who had been exposed to COVID-19. This chain's CDR3 is CASTSGTGLAPLHF. CDR3 DNA: TGCGCCAGCACAAGCGGGACAGGGCTAGCGCCCCTCCACTTT.